This is a list of T cell receptor beta chains from one sample in a study of blood T cells in healthy people across ages. TCRdb called the 5' RACE reads again in MiXCR, with one record for every CDR3 protein. The sample carries 800,000 or so distinct CDR3 sequences, 20% to 30% recorded once. The data were also submitted as part of a second study, on T cells of mothers and their children.

Input material: blood. Receptor source: a boy aged 5 to 17 in good health. Both conserved end residues are part of each CDR3. The D gene is left open where the match is weak. Clone size appears in some rows only: once, few, many, or a class for an expanded clone.

d_call,j_call,v_call,clone_size,cdr3_length,cdr3_aa,cdr3_nt
NA,TRBJ2-5,TRBV24-1,NA,16,CATSDNSGKGRETQYF,TGTGCCACCAGTGACAATAGCGGAAAGGGCCGAGAGACCCAGTACTTC
NA,TRBJ2-7,TRBV7-9,few,15,CASSRGPSKSYEQYF,TGTGCCAGCAGCCGAGGACCATCAAAAAGCTACGAGCAGTACTTC
NA,TRBJ2-1,TRBV29-1,NA,11,CSVSGESEQFF,TGCAGCGTATCTGGGGAGAGTGAGCAGTTCTTC
NA,TRBJ2-1,TRBV6-5,few,15,CASSYASAGWDEQFF,TGTGCCAGCAGTTATGCGTCGGCAGGGTGGGATGAGCAGTTCTTC
NA,TRBJ2-6,TRBV9,few,13,CAGRRGGANVLTF,TGTGCCGGCAGGCGTGGGGGGGCCAACGTCCTGACTTTC
NA,TRBJ2-1,TRBV6-5,NA,14,CASSYRWEYNEQFF,TGTGCCAGCAGTTACCGATGGGAGTACAATGAGCAGTTCTTC
TRBD1,TRBJ2-7,TRBV7-9,NA,14,CASSWRDRGYEQYF,TGTGCCAGCAGCTGGCGGGACAGGGGCTACGAGCAGTACTTC
TRBD2,TRBJ2-5,TRBV7-8,NA,19,CASSQRWVSSGRREETQYF,TGTGCCAGCAGCCAAAGATGGGTTTCTAGCGGGAGGAGGGAAGAGACCCAGTACTTC
TRBD1,TRBJ2-7,TRBV12-3/TRBV12-4,NA,16,CASSSRPGQGPYEQYF,TGTGCCAGCAGTTCCCGGCCGGGACAGGGCCCTTACGAGCAGTACTTC
NA,TRBJ2-1,TRBV20-1,NA,15,CSARYGTKGYNEQFF,TGCAGTGCTAGATACGGGACAAAGGGGTACAATGAGCAGTTCTTC
TRBD2,TRBJ2-5,TRBV28,few,15,CASSSLAGERETQYF,TGTGCCAGCAGTTCCCTAGCGGGAGAGCGAGAGACCCAGTACTTC
TRBD1,TRBJ1-2,TRBV27,NA,15,CASSLSPTGDNGYTF,TGTGCCAGCAGTTTATCTCCAACAGGGGACAATGGCTACACCTTC
NA,TRBJ2-7,TRBV20-1,NA,11,CSARREYEQYF,TGCAGTGCTCGCAGGGAGTACGAGCAGTACTTC
NA,TRBJ2-7,TRBV7-2,many,15,CASSLAVGLVYEQYF,TGTGCCAGCAGCTTAGCGGTGGGATTGGTCTACGAGCAGTACTTC
NA,TRBJ1-4,TRBV18,NA,14,CASSPGMMGEKLFF,TGTGCCAGCTCGCCAGGGATGATGGGTGAAAAACTGTTTTTT
TRBD2,TRBJ2-5,TRBV5-1,NA,16,CASSAGGRVPQETQYF,TGCGCCAGCAGCGCGGGGGGCAGGGTACCTCAAGAGACCCAGTACTTC
NA,TRBJ2-7,TRBV2,few,16,CASSEGRALGVGEQYF,TGTGCCAGCAGTGAGGGAAGGGCCCTCGGGGTAGGCGAGCAGTACTTC
NA,TRBJ2-7,TRBV6-6,few,11,CASSSVGEQYF,TGTGCCAGCAGTTCGGTAGGCGAGCAGTACTTC
NA,TRBJ1-1,TRBV6-6,NA,13,CASNYSFHTEAFF,TGTGCCAGCAATTACTCGTTCCACACTGAAGCTTTCTTT
TRBD2,TRBJ2-5,TRBV2,NA,15,CASSPWTSDQETQYF,TGTGCCAGCAGTCCCTGGACTAGTGACCAAGAGACCCAGTACTTC
NA,TRBJ2-4,TRBV7-9,NA,15,CASSLARGERDIQYF,TGTGCCAGCAGCTTAGCCAGAGGGGAGCGGGACATTCAGTACTTC
TRBD1,TRBJ1-2,TRBV12-3/TRBV12-4,NA,14,CASSARQGAHGYTF,TGTGCCAGCAGTGCCCGACAGGGGGCTCATGGCTACACCTTC
NA,TRBJ2-4,TRBV6-5,NA,16,CASSYSVAAAKNIQYF,TGTGCCAGCAGTTACTCGGTAGCGGCAGCCAAAAACATTCAGTACTTC
TRBD2,TRBJ2-3,TRBV15,few,15,CATSRAGGNTDTQYF,TGTGCCACCAGCAGAGCGGGAGGAAACACAGATACGCAGTATTTT
NA,TRBJ2-1,TRBV7-6,few,14,CASSQAGTGVEQFF,TGTGCCAGCAGCCAGGCGGGCACCGGGGTAGAGCAGTTCTTC
NA,TRBJ2-2,TRBV29-1,NA,13,CSVVQSNTGELFF,TGCAGCGTTGTCCAGTCGAACACCGGGGAGCTGTTTTTT